The present entry profiles one T cell receptor (beta chain) with its context. Original analysis: Researchers report that nucleated cell counts were estimated from reference gene primer amplification. Only in-frame clones appear in the TCRdb table, and some are missing; sequencing was by immunoSEQ multiplex PCR. The V and J calls and the clone size are those of that table, but D and trimming were determined from the DNA. The table lists approximately 49,000 clones, approximately 80% of them singletons. Germline-derived CDR1 and CDR2 are KGHSH and LQKENI. Trimming took 3 bases from V and 6 from J, leaving 26 bases between them. This CDR3 is 18 amino acids long. This sample is drawn from a study of blood T cell repertoires in COVID-19.

The sequence was obtained from a woman aged 60-75 years with acute or convalescent COVID-19. Sequenced: peripheral blood. The gene calls are TRBV18 and TRBJ1-1; D may be TRBD1 (6 bases). The chain's CDR3 is CASSPFSFMGSGVPEAFF. For the CDR3, the DNA is TGTGCCAGCTCACCGTTTTCTTTTATGGGGTCAGGGGTCCCTGAAGCTTTCTTT.